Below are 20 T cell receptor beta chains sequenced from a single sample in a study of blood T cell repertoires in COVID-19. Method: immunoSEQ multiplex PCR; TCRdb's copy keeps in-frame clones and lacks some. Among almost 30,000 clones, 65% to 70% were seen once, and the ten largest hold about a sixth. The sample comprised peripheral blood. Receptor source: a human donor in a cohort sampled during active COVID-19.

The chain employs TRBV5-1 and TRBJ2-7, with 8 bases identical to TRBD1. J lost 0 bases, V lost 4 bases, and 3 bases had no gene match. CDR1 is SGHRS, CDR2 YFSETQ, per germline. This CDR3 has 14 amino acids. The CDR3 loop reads CASSTTGGSYEQYF. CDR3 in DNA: TGCGCCAGCAGCACAACAGGGGGCTCCTACGAGCAGTACTTC.

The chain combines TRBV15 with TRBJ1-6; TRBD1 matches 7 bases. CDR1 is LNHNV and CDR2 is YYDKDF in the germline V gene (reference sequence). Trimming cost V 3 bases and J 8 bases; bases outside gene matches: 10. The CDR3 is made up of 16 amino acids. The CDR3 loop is CATSRLDRDMYSPLHF. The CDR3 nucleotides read TGTGCCACCAGCAGGCTAGACAGGGATATGTATTCACCCCTCCACTTT.

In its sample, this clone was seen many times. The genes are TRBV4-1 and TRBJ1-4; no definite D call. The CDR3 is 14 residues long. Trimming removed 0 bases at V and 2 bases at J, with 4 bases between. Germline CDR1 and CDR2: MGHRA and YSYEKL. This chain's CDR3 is CASSQDQTNEKLFF. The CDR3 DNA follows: TGCGCCAGCAGCCAAGACCAGACTAATGAAAAACTGTTTTTT.

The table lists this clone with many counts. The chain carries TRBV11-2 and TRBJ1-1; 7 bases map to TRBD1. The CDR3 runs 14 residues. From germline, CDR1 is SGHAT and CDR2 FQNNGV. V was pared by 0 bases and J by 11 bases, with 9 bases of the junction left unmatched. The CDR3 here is CASSLDQGVLEAFF. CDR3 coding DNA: TGTGCCAGCAGCTTAGATCAGGGGGTCTTGGAGGCTTTCTTT.

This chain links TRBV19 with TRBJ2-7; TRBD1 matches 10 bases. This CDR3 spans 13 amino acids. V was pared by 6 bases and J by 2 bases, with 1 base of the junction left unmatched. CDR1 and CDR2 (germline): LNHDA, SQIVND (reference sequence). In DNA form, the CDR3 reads TGTGCCAGTAGGGGACAGGGGCCCTACGAGCAGTACTTC. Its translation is CASRGQGPYEQYF.

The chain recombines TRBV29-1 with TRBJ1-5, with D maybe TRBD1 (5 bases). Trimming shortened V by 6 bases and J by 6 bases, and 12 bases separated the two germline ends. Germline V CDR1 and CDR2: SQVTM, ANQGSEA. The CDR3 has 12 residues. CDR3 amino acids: CSVGGWGQPQHF. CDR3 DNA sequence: TGCAGCGTGGGGGGATGGGGTCAGCCCCAGCATTTT.

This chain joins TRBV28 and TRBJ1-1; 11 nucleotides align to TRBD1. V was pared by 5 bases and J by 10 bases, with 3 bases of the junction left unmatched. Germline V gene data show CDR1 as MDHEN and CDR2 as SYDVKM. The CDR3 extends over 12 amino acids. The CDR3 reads CASSRTGGLAFF. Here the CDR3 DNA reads TGTGCCAGCAGTAGGACAGGGGGCTTAGCTTTCTTT.

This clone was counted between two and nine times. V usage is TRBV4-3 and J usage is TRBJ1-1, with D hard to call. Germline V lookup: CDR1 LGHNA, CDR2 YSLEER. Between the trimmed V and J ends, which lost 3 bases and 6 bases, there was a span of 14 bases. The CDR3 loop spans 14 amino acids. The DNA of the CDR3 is TGCGCCAGCAGCCAGGACCCTCGGAGGGCTGAAGCTTTCTTT. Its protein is CASSQDPRRAEAFF.

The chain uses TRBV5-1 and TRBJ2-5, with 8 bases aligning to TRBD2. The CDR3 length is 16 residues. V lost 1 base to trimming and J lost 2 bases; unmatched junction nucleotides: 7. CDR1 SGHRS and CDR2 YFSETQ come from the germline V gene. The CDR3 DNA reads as TGCGCCAGCAGCTTGATCCAGCGGGGGCCTCAAGAGACCCAGTACTTC. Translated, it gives CASSLIQRGPQETQYF. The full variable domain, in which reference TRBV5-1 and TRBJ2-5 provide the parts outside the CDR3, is KAGVTQTPRYLIKTRGQQVTLSCSPISGHRSVSWYQQTPGQGLQFLFEYFSETQRNKGNFPGRFSGRQFSNSRSEMNVSTLELGDSALYLCASSLIQRGPQETQYFGPGTRLLVL.

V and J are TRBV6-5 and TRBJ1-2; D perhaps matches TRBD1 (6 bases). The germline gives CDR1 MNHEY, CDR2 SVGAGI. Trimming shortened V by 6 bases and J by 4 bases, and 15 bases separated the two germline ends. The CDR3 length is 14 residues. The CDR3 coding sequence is TGTGCCAGCAGGCCCAACAGGGTTTCCTATGGCTACACCTTC. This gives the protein CASRPNRVSYGYTF.

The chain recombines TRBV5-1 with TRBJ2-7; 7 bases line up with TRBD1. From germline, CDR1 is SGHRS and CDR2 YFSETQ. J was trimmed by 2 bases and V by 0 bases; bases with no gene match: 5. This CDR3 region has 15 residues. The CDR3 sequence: CASSLEDRPTYEQYF. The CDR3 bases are TGCGCCAGCAGCTTGGAGGACAGGCCTACCTACGAGCAGTACTTC.

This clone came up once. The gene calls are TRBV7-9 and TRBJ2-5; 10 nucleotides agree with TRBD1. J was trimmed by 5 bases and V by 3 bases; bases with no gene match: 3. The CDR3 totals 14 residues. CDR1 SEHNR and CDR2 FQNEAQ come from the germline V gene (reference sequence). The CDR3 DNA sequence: TGTGCCAGCAGCTTGACAGGGGGCTTTGAGACCCAGTACTTC. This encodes CASSLTGGFETQYF. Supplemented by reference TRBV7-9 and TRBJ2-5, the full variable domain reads DTGVSQNPRHKITKRGQNVTFRCDPISEHNRLYWYRQTLGQGPEFLTYFQNEAQLEKSRLLSDRFSAERPKGSFSTLEIQRTEQGDSAMYLCASSLTGGFETQYFGPGTRLLVL.

The CDR3 spells CASSARQSLGPETQYF. Written as DNA, the CDR3 is TGTGCCAGCAGCGCCCGACAGAGTTTGGGGCCGGAGACCCAGTACTTC. This chain links TRBV9 with TRBJ2-5, with D possibly TRBD1 on 5 matching bases. The V and J ends lost 3 bases and 5 bases respectively, with 20 bases between them. The CDR3 consists of 16 residues. CDR1 is SGDLS and CDR2 is YYNGEE in the germline V gene.

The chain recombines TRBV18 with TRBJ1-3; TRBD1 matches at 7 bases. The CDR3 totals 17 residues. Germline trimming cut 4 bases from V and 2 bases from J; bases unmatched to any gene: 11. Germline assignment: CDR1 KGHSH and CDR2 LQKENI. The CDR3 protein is CASSQGAILYTGNTIYF. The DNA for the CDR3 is TGTGCCAGCTCACAGGGGGCGATCCTTTATACTGGAAACACCATATATTTT.

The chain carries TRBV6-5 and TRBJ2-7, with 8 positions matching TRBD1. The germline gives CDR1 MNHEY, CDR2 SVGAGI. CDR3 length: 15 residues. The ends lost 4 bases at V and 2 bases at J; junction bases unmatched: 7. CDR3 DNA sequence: TGTGCCAGCAGTTCTGCCCGACAGGGGACCTACGAGCAGTACTTC. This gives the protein CASSSARQGTYEQYF.

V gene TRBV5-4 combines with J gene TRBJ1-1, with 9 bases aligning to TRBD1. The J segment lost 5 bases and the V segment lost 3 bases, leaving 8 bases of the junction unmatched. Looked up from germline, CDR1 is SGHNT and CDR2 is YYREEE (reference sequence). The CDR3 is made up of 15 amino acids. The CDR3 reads CASSSGQGYETEAFF. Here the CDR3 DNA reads TGTGCCAGCAGCTCGGGACAGGGTTATGAAACTGAAGCTTTCTTT.

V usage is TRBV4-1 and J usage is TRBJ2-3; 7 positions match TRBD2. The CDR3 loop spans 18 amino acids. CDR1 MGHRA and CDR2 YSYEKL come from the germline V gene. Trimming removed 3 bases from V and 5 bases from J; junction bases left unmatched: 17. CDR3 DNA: TGCGCCAGCAGCCAGAGGGTGCTGACTAGCCAGTTGGGAGATACGCAGTATTTT. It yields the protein CASSQRVLTSQLGDTQYF.

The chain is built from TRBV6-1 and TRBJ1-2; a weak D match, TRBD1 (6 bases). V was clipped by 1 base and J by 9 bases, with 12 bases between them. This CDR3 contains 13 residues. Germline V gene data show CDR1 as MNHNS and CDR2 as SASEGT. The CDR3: CASSEEGVGSYTF. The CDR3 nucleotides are TGTGCCAGCAGTGAAGAGGGGGTCGGGAGCTACACCTTC.

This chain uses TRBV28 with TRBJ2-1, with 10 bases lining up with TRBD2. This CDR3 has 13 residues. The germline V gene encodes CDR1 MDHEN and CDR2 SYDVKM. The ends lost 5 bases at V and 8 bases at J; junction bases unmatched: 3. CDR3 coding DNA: TGTGCCAGCAGTGCAGGACTAGCGGATGAGCAGTTCTTC. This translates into CASSAGLADEQFF.

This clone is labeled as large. In DNA, the CDR3 is TGTGCCAGCAGCCCCTTACCGGGGGGAACAGATACGCAGTATTTT. This encodes CASSPLPGGTDTQYF. The rearrangement links TRBV6-5 to TRBJ2-3; 7 bases agree with TRBD2. The CDR3 is made up of 15 amino acids. After removal of 6 bases from V and 3 bases from J, the junction contained 9 bases not matched to a gene. The germline V gene encodes CDR1 MNHEY and CDR2 SVGAGI.